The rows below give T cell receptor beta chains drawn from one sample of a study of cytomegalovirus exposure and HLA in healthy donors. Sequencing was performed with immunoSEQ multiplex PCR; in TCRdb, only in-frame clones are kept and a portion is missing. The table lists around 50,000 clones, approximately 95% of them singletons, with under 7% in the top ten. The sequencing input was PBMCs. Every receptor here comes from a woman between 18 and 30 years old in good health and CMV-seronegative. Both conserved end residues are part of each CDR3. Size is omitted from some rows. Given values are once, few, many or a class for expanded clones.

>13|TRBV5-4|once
CASSVGTNYEQYF
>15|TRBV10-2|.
CASSGLAGVPDTQYF
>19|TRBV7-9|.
CASSSDRGWGLALRETQYF
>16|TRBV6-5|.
CASSYSLGGPAYEQYF
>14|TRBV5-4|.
CASSLVEEGYGYTF
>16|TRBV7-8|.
CASSFRPRGQQETQYF
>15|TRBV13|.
CANKVIAGVYNEQFF
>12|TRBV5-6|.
CASSSQVGEQFF
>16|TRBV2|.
CASTGVASGSANEQFF
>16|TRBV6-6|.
CASSYGGAERTDTQYF
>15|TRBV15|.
CATSRVGGGQYEQYF
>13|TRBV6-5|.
CASRLAGFNEQFF
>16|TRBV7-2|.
CASSLSRREGREKLFF
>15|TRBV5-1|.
CASSESSGRYGELFF
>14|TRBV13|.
CASSSDRGGQPQHF
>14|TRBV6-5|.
CASRITEGWIEAFF
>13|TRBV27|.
CASSLRGGDTIYF
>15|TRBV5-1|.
CASSSGGARNSPLHF
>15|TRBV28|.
CASSSAGTVQETQYF
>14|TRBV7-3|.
CASSSGGLHNEQFF
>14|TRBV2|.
CASKKAQGVNIQYF
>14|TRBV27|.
CASSRGWTHNEQFF
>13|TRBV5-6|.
CASRPGSGVEQFF
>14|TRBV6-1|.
CASSRRGDSYEQYF
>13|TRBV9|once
CASRGVNTGELFF
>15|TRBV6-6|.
CASSSTDSSGNTIYF
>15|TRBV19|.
CASWEQGASHTEAFF
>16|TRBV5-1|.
CASSLWGSGILETQYF
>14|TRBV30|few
CACQRGGSSTEAFF
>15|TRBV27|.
CASNKRPGVWRGYTF
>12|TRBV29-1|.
CSVVGGVPEAFF
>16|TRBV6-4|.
CASSTTSGGATDTQYF
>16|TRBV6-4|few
CASSDASGGAPDTQYF
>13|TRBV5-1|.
CASSGDNSYEQYF
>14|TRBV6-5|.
CASSYSRLNYGYTF
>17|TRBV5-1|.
CASSLGWDRGRNYGYTF
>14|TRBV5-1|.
CASSSVLGGDGYTF
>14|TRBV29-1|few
CSVRSGFNTDTQYF
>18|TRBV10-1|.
CASSDFEGSRGNTGELFF
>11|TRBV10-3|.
CAISEEETQYF